A single sample is the source of the 28 T cell receptor beta chains below, sequenced in a study of beta chain features in type 1 diabetes. cDNA synthesis used the whole RNA isolate, giving expressed TCRB sequences. Assay: immunoSEQ multiplex PCR; the TCRdb copy retains only in-frame clones and omits some. The table lists under 450,000 clones, 14% of them singletons. Sequencing was carried out using naive CD4+ T cells from blood. The receptors were sampled from a man aged 25 to 40 in good health.

The V call is TRBV27, the J call TRBJ2-6; 12 nucleotides align to TRBD1. J lost 2 bases, V lost 6 bases, and 5 bases had no gene match. Germline CDR1 and CDR2: MNHEY and SMNVEV (reference sequence). The CDR3 consists of 17 residues. CDR3 protein: CASSLRDRGPGANVLTF. The CDR3 nucleotides are TGTGCCAGCAGCCTCAGGGACAGGGGGCCTGGGGCCAACGTCCTGACTTTC. Based on the CDR3 plus reference TRBV27 and TRBJ2-6, the full variable domain is EAQVTQNPRYLITVTGKKLTVTCSQNMNHEYMSWYRQDPGLGLRQIYYSMNVEVTDKGDVPEGYKVSRKEKRNFPLILESPSPNQTSLYFCASSLRDRGPGANVLTFGAGSRLTVL.

The chain combines TRBV4-1 with TRBJ1-1, with no clear D. CDR1 is MGHRA and CDR2 is YSYEKL in the germline V gene. The CDR3 has 16 amino acids. Trimming stripped 4 bases from V and 4 bases from J, with 19 bases between. This chain's CDR3 is CASSPRPFEWGTEAFF. In DNA form, the CDR3 reads TGCGCCAGCAGCCCCCGACCTTTCGAATGGGGCACTGAAGCTTTCTTT.

This clone was counted a few times. The chain employs TRBV5-6 and TRBJ2-3; D is undetermined. Germline V gene data show CDR1 as SGHDT and CDR2 as YYEEEE. The CDR3 has 14 amino acids. Trimming took 0 bases from V and 1 from J, leaving 6 bases between them. This CDR3 reads CASSLVAGTDTQYF. The CDR3, as DNA: TGTGCCAGCAGCTTGGTTGCCGGCACAGATACGCAGTATTTT.

This rearrangement joins TRBV5-4 to TRBJ2-1; 13 bases match TRBD2. V was pared by 4 bases and J by 5 bases, with 6 bases of the junction left unmatched. The germline gives CDR1 SGHNT, CDR2 YYREEE (reference sequence). The CDR3 length is 16 residues. The CDR3, as DNA: TGTGCCAGCAGCCCGAGGACTAGCGGGGGAGACAATGAGCAGTTCTTC. Amino acid sequence: CASSPRTSGGDNEQFF.

This clone was observed a few times. The same CDR3 is also encoded by other DNA sequences in this sample. This chain links TRBV19 with TRBJ2-1; 7 bases line up with TRBD2. CDR1 and CDR2 from the germline V gene are LNHDA and SQIVND (reference sequence). This CDR3 is 15 amino acids long. J lost 3 bases, V lost 2 bases, and 4 bases had no gene match. The CDR3 region is CASSIRASGYNEQFF. The CDR3 DNA sequence: TGTGCCAGTAGTATAAGGGCTAGCGGCTACAATGAGCAGTTCTTC.

The rearrangement joins TRBV7-9 to TRBJ1-4; 9 nucleotides align to TRBD1. The length of the CDR3 is 15 residues. V dropped 6 bases and J dropped 10; count of bases not matched to a gene: 12. CDR1 and CDR2 from the germline V gene are SEHNR and FQNEAQ (reference sequence). CDR3 region: CASSPMGQGYGKLFF. Here the CDR3 DNA reads TGTGCCAGCAGTCCAATGGGACAGGGCTATGGAAAACTGTTTTTT.

V and J are TRBV5-6 and TRBJ1-2, with a possible D match to TRBD1 (5 bases). CDR3 length equals 15 residues. The V and J ends lost 4 bases and 8 bases respectively, with 21 bases between them. Germline assignment: CDR1 SGHDT and CDR2 YYEEEE. DNA for the CDR3: TGTGCCAGCAGCATTCGACAGTATGGTTATCGCGGCTACACCTTC. This codes for CASSIRQYGYRGYTF.

This clone was counted ten times or more. V is TRBV30 and J is TRBJ1-1, with D maybe TRBD1 (5 bases). The CDR3 has 14 amino acids. Germline-derived CDR1 and CDR2 are GTSNPN and SVGIG (reference sequence). V lost 5 bases, J lost 0 bases, and 13 bases lay in between. The CDR3 is CAWVRGLLNTEAFF. CDR3 sequence (DNA): TGTGCCTGGGTTCGGGGACTGCTGAACACTGAAGCTTTCTTT.

This clone showed up just a few times. The CDR3 region has the DNA TGTGCCAGCAGCTTGGTTGGCCGGCAGACCCAGTACTTC. It encodes CASSLVGRQTQYF. V is TRBV5-4 and J is TRBJ2-5, with no clear D. The CDR3 extends over 13 amino acids. Trimming removed 0 bases at V and 6 bases at J, with 9 bases between. Germline loops: CDR1 SGHNT, CDR2 YYREEE (reference sequence). The variable domain in full, with the rest retrieved from reference TRBV5-4 and TRBJ2-5, is ETGVTQSPTHLIKTRGQQVTLRCSSQSGHNTVSWYQQALGQGPQFIFQYYREEENGRGNFPPRFSGLQFPNYSSELNVNALELDDSALYLCASSLVGRQTQYFGPGTRLLVL.

The CDR3 protein is CASSLAGQGSYEQYF. The CDR3 DNA is TGTGCCAGCAGCCTCGCGGGACAGGGTTCCTACGAGCAGTACTTC. The genes are TRBV6-5 and TRBJ2-7, with 9 positions matching TRBD1. With V trimmed by 6 bases and J by 1 base, 7 bases remained unmatched. Germline CDR1 reads MNHEY; CDR2 reads SVGAGI. The CDR3 totals 15 residues.

This clone was counted only a few times. V is TRBV5-1 and J is TRBJ2-3, with 11 bases aligning to TRBD2. V shed 1 base and J 6 bases; nucleotides not matched to a gene: 4. The CDR3 spans 15 residues. Germline V gives CDR1 SGHRS, CDR2 YFSETQ. The CDR3 coding sequence is TGCGCCAGCAGCTTGTCGGTAGCGGGAGGGGATACGCAGTATTTT. As protein: CASSLSVAGGDTQYF. The variable domain in full, with the rest retrieved from reference TRBV5-1 and TRBJ2-3, is KAGVTQTPRYLIKTRGQQVTLSCSPISGHRSVSWYQQTPGQGLQFLFEYFSETQRNKGNFPGRFSGRQFSNSRSEMNVSTLELGDSALYLCASSLSVAGGDTQYFGPGTRLTVL.

This clone was recorded a few times. The chain carries TRBV11-2 and TRBJ2-2; 9 positions agree with TRBD1. J lost 2 bases, V lost 11 bases, and 3 bases had no gene match. This CDR3 spans 13 amino acids. The germline CDR1 and CDR2 sequences are SGHAT and FQNNGV. CDR3 sequence: CAGGQGNTGELFF. CDR3 nucleotide sequence: TGTGCCGGGGGACAGGGTAACACCGGGGAGCTGTTTTTT. Using reference TRBV11-2 and TRBJ2-2 for the parts outside the CDR3, the full variable domain is EAGVAQSPRYKIIEKRQSVAFWCNPISGHATLYWYQQILGQGPKLLIQFQNNGVVDDSQLPKDRFSAERLKGVDSTLKIQPAKLEDSAVYLCAGGQGNTGELFFGEGSRLTVL.

The J gene is TRBJ2-1, the V gene TRBV2; 13 nucleotides line up with TRBD2. CDR3 length: 17 residues. With 4 bases clipped from V and 6 bases from J, the junction kept 9 bases outside the gene matches. Germline V gives CDR1 SNHLY, CDR2 FYNNEI. The CDR3 reads CASSAPQLAGGPNEQFF. Written as DNA, the CDR3 is TGTGCCAGCAGTGCCCCCCAACTAGCGGGGGGGCCCAATGAGCAGTTCTTC.

This clone was counted once. The junction differs from germline at one of its ends, possibly a read error. CDR3 coding DNA: TGTGCTAGCAGCTATAGCGGGAGGGCCGGGGAGACCCAGTACTTC. Its translation is CASSYSGRAGETQYF. V usage is TRBV7-7 and J usage is TRBJ2-5, with 11 nucleotides matching TRBD2. The germline V gene has CDR1 SSHAT and CDR2 FNYEAQ (reference sequence). CDR3 length equals 15 residues. Full variable domain (rest looked up from reference TRBV7-7 and TRBJ2-5): GAGVSQSPRYKVTKRGQDVTLRCDPISSHATLYWYQQALGQGPEFLTYFNYEAQPDKSGLPSDRFSAERPEGSISTLTIQRTEQRDSAMYRCASSYSGRAGETQYFGPGTRLLVL.

V and J are TRBV27 and TRBJ2-7, with no clear D. V was trimmed by 8 bases and J by 3 bases, leaving 26 bases between them. The CDR3 length is 17 residues. CDR1 and CDR2 from the germline V gene are MNHEY and SMNVEV (reference sequence). The CDR3 loop is CASPTDSRAPVVYEQYV. For the CDR3, the DNA is TGTGCCAGCCCTACTGACTCCAGAGCTCCGGTAGTCTACGAGCAGTACGTC.

This chain uses TRBV27 with TRBJ2-4; D is perhaps TRBD1 or TRBD2 (6 bases each). CDR1 and CDR2 from the germline V gene are MNHEY and SMNVEV (reference sequence). The CDR3 sequence is 15 residues long. Trimming pared 6 bases from V and 2 bases from J, leaving 14 bases between. The CDR3 sequence: CASRGGGVPKNIQYF. CDR3 sequence (DNA): TGTGCCAGCAGAGGAGGGGGAGTTCCCAAAAACATTCAGTACTTC.

This rearrangement joins TRBV30 to TRBJ1-5; 9 bases are a match to TRBD1. Losses at the gene ends were 1 base for V and 2 bases for J; bases not matched to a gene: 6. The CDR3 runs to 16 residues. CDR1 and CDR2 from the germline V gene are GTSNPN and SVGIG (reference sequence). The CDR3 loop reads CAWSALQGAGNQPQHF. The CDR3 nucleotides read TGTGCCTGGAGTGCGCTACAGGGGGCTGGCAATCAGCCCCAGCATTTT.

The chain combines TRBV6-4 with TRBJ2-1, with a weak D call TRBD1 (5 bases). This CDR3 spans 15 amino acids. Trimming removed 4 bases at V and 0 bases at J, with 10 bases between. CDR1 is MRHNA, CDR2 SNTAGT, per germline. This chain's CDR3 is CASSVGVGSYNEQFF. The DNA of the CDR3 is TGTGCCAGCAGTGTAGGGGTGGGCTCCTACAATGAGCAGTTCTTC.

This clone turned up a few times. The J gene is TRBJ2-5, the V gene TRBV18, with no clear D. Germline lookup yields CDR1 KGHSH and CDR2 LQKENI. The CDR3 has 12 amino acids. The ends were cut back, 0 bases at V and 5 bases at J, with 4 bases in the middle. The CDR3 DNA follows: TGTGCCAGCTCACCACCTTCGGAGACCCAGTACTTC. Protein: CASSPPSETQYF.

This clone was counted a few times. This chain uses TRBV19 with TRBJ2-3; tentative D call: TRBD1 (5 bases). The CDR3 is 14 amino acids. V was clipped by 10 bases and J by 0 bases, with 14 bases between them. In germline, CDR1 is LNHDA, CDR2 SQIVND (reference sequence). For the CDR3, the DNA is TGTGCCACCACACCTTGGGGCAGCACAGATACGCAGTATTTT. Its translation: CATTPWGSTDTQYF.

This clone has more than one count but fewer than ten. CDR3 DNA: TGTGCCAGCAGCTCCCCGGTTAGCGGGAGCGGCAATGAGCAGTTCTTC. It encodes CASSSPVSGSGNEQFF. This sequence joins TRBV7-2 and TRBJ2-1, with 9 bases matching TRBD2. V trimming: 4 bases; J trimming: 6 bases; junction bases outside the gene matches: 10. The CDR3 totals 16 residues. CDR1 and CDR2 from the germline V gene are SGHTA and FQGNSA.

The chain joins TRBV25-1 to TRBJ1-4, with D perhaps TRBD1 (5 bases). Trimming took off 4 bases at V and 6 bases at J, with 15 bases between the two ends. The V gene's germline CDR1 is MGHDK and CDR2 SYGVNS. This CDR3 is 15 amino acids long. CDR3 amino acids: CASSALGGRDEKLFF. CDR3 sequence (DNA): TGTGCCAGCAGTGCCCTGGGGGGTCGGGATGAAAAACTGTTTTTT.

This clone was found a few times. This sequence joins TRBV18 and TRBJ2-3, with unresolved D. Trimming took off 2 bases at V and 0 bases at J, with 9 bases between the two ends. CDR1 is KGHSH and CDR2 is LQKENI in the germline V gene. This CDR3 has 15 amino acids. Written as DNA, the CDR3 is TGTGCCAGCTCACCATCGACTGCTAGCACAGATACGCAGTATTTT. The encoded protein is CASSPSTASTDTQYF.

The chain combines TRBV7-9 with TRBJ2-7, with unresolved D. CDR1 and CDR2 from the germline V gene are SEHNR and FQNEAQ (reference sequence). Trimming took off 2 bases at V and 3 bases at J, with 14 bases between the two ends. The CDR3 extends over 15 amino acids. CDR3 nucleotides: TGTGCCAGCAGCTTAAGGGATACTCCCGACTACGAGCAGTACTTC. As protein: CASSLRDTPDYEQYF. Complete variable domain (other parts from reference TRBV7-9 and TRBJ2-7): DTGVSQNPRHKITKRGQNVTFRCDPISEHNRLYWYRQTLGQGPEFLTYFQNEAQLEKSRLLSDRFSAERPKGSFSTLEIQRTEQGDSAMYLCASSLRDTPDYEQYFGPGTRLTVT.

This clone was detected many times. The V gene is TRBV19, the J gene TRBJ1-4; D is unclear. The CDR3 spans 13 residues. Per germline, CDR1 LNHDA and CDR2 SQIVND (reference sequence). The germline V and J ends were trimmed by 7 bases and 2 bases, with 8 bases remaining between them. The DNA for the CDR3 is TGTGCCAGTACCGAGTTGACTAATGAAAAACTGTTTTTT. Translating it yields CASTELTNEKLFF.

This clone was counted a few times. The chain couples TRBV19 to TRBJ1-1, with D perhaps TRBD1 (5 bases). The CDR3 extends over 13 amino acids. The germline V gene encodes CDR1 LNHDA and CDR2 SQIVND (reference sequence). V was shortened by 10 bases and J by 0 bases, with 12 bases between the two germline ends. Here the CDR3 reads CATRREMNTEAFF. The CDR3 DNA reads TGTGCCACCCGCAGGGAGATGAACACTGAAGCTTTCTTT.

The table lists this clone with a few counts. The chain combines TRBV4-3 with TRBJ2-3; TRBD2 might be the D (5 bases). Germline V gene lookup returns CDR1 LGHNA and CDR2 YSLEER. The CDR3 consists of 13 residues. V dropped 2 bases and J dropped 8 bases, with 11 bases sitting between them. In DNA form, the CDR3 reads TGCGCCAGCAGCCAATACGTCGCGGGTACGCAGTATTTT. It translates to CASSQYVAGTQYF.

This clone was counted a few times. The chain carries TRBV11-2 and TRBJ2-7; D gene ambiguous. CDR3 length equals 15 residues. V was cut by 0 bases and J by 0 bases, with 9 bases left in between. Germline CDR1 is SGHAT and CDR2 is FQNNGV. CDR3 residues: CASSLDWSSSYEQYV. DNA for the CDR3: TGTGCCAGCAGCTTAGATTGGTCGAGCTCCTACGAGCAGTACGTC.